These 5 T cell receptor beta chains were all obtained from the same sample, sequenced in a study of shared clonotypes between healthy human individuals. Here immunoSEQ multiplex PCR was the method, and the copy in TCRdb shows in-frame clones only, minus some. The sample has over a million clones; 75% to 85% are singletons. The sequenced sample was memory CD4+ T cells from PBMCs. Subset indicated: CD45RA-negative fraction. All receptors derive from a man aged 18 to 30 in good health. Some clones in this sample may be carry-over from other donors' samples.

The rearrangement links TRBV7-2 to TRBJ1-3, with D possibly being TRBD1 (5 bases). Germline loops: CDR1 SGHTA, CDR2 FQGNSA. V was clipped by 4 bases and J by 0 bases, with 10 bases between them. CDR3 size: 15 residues. CDR3 sequence: CASSYGGSSGNTIYF. CDR3 coding DNA: TGTGCCAGCAGCTACGGGGGGAGCTCTGGAAACACCATATATTTT. The full variable domain, rest sourced from reference TRBV7-2 and TRBJ1-3, is GAGVSQSPSNKVTEKGKDVELRCDPISGHTALYWYRQSLGQGLEFLIYFQGNSAPDKSGLPSDRFSAERTGGSVSTLTIQRTQQEDSAVYLCASSYGGSSGNTIYFGEGSWLTVV.

The rearrangement uses TRBV7-9 and TRBJ1-2, with a possible D match to TRBD1 (5 bases). This CDR3 has 18 residues. Germline loops: CDR1 SEHNR, CDR2 FQNEAQ (reference sequence). The germline V and J ends were trimmed by 0 bases and 6 bases, with 23 bases remaining between them. The DNA of the CDR3 is TGTGCCAGCAGCTTAGCTTTTGGTTGGGAGACAGAGCCCCATGGCTACACCTTC. Translating gives CASSLAFGWETEPHGYTF.

The gene calls are TRBV10-3 and TRBJ2-7; 8 nucleotides match TRBD1. CDR1 and CDR2 (germline): ENHRY, SYGVKD. The J segment lost 2 bases and the V segment lost 5 bases, leaving 5 bases of the junction unmatched. CDR3 length: 14 residues. The CDR3 coding sequence is TGTGCCATCAGTAACGGACAGGGAACCTACGAGCAGTACTTC. It encodes CAISNGQGTYEQYF.

The chain carries TRBV18 and TRBJ1-2, with D unclear. The V end lost 0 bases, the J end lost 4 bases, and 9 bases lay between the germline ends. Per germline, CDR1 KGHSH and CDR2 LQKENI. This CDR3 spans 14 amino acids. CDR3 sequence: CASSPPGSPYGYTF. The DNA for the CDR3 is TGTGCCAGCTCACCACCGGGATCCCCCTATGGCTACACCTTC.

The V call is TRBV19, the J call TRBJ1-5; 7 nucleotides match TRBD1. The CDR3 covers 15 residues. Looked up from germline, CDR1 is LNHDA and CDR2 is SQIVND (reference sequence). J gave up 4 bases and V 7 bases, and 10 bases lay outside the gene matches. CDR3 residues: CASTATGSLNQPQHF. The CDR3 DNA is TGTGCCAGTACCGCGACAGGGTCATTGAATCAGCCCCAGCATTTT.